The clone carrying this TCR beta chain was found many times. Antigen specificity is unknown. The data were taken from a study of regulatory T cells in long-lasting Graves disease. Study background: The definition of persistent Graves' disease was over 5 years of antithyroid drugs with positive TSH receptor antibodies. General study results and limits: What was studied was peripheral blood only, and not thyroid tissue.

Germline-derived CDR1 and CDR2 are SNHLY and FYNNEI. Trimming removed 6 bases at V and 0 bases at J, with 5 bases between. The CDR3 spans 12 residues. The time point denotes: persistent/refractory GD, antithyroid drugs over 5 years with positive TRAb. RNA from PBMCs was the source of the TCR library. The source of the patients was an endocrinology department in Xi'an, China. Peripheral blood, around 9.7 milliliters per patient, was collected in EDTA tubes. Library construction for TCR beta used iRepertoire HTBI primers and Arm-PCR of CDR3 regions. MiXCR, run by TCRdb on the multiplex PCR reads, gives a single entry per CDR3 protein. This table has hundreds of thousands of distinct CDR3 sequences, around 30% appearing once.

This TCR derives from a female donor with Graves disease. The V gene is TRBV2, the J gene TRBJ1-1; no clear D gene. Sequences were derived from peripheral blood mononuclear cells (PBMCs), sampled when the disease was refractory, from a patient treated with antithyroid drugs. The CDR3 DNA sequence: TGTGCCAGCAGCGTCGTGAACACTGAAGCTTTCTTT. The encoded protein is CASSVVNTEAFF. Drawing the rest from reference TRBV2 and TRBJ1-1, the complete variable domain is EPEVTQTPSHQVTQMGQEVILRCVPISNHLYFYWYRQILGQKVEFLVSFYNNEISEKSEIFDDQFSVERPDGSNFTLKIRSTKLEDSAMYFCASSVVNTEAFFGQGTRLTVV.